These 29 T cell receptor beta chains originate from one sample sequenced in a study of cytomegalovirus exposure and HLA in healthy donors. PCR involved 60 Vbeta and 13 Jbeta primers. Repertoires were generated with immunoSEQ multiplex PCR, while TCRdb's copy carries only in-frame clones and drops some. The sample records about 200,000 clones, over 9.5% being singletons. Sequencing input: PBMCs. The receptors stem from a man over 45 in good health and CMV-seropositive.

CDR3 in amino acids: CASIAPGVEETQYF. The CDR3, as DNA: TGTGCCAGCATAGCACCAGGGGTCGAGGAGACCCAGTACTTC. The gene calls are TRBV6-6 and TRBJ2-5, with a tentative D call TRBD1 (6 bases). Germline V gene lookup returns CDR1 MNHNY and CDR2 SVGAGI (reference sequence). This CDR3 region has 14 residues. Trimming removed 7 bases from V and 5 bases from J, with 17 bases in between.

A few counts support this clone. The V and J genes are TRBV9 and TRBJ1-2, with D perhaps matching TRBD1 (5 bases). CDR3 length: 14 amino acids. Germline V lookup: CDR1 SGDLS, CDR2 YYNGEE. V shed 3 bases and J shed 2 bases, with 11 bases lying between them. This CDR3 reads CASSALQANYGYTF. Here the CDR3 DNA reads TGTGCCAGCAGCGCCTTACAGGCAAACTATGGCTACACCTTC. Together with reference TRBV9 and TRBJ1-2, the CDR3 gives the full variable domain: DSGVTQTPKHLITATGQRVTLRCSPRSGDLSVYWYQQSLDQGLQFLIQYYNGEERAKGNILERFSAQQFPDLHSELNLSSLELGDSALYFCASSALQANYGYTFGSGTRLTVV.

The V call is TRBV4-2, the J call TRBJ2-7; possibly TRBD1 for D (6 bases). The V end lost 0 bases, the J end lost 3 bases, and 12 bases lay between the germline ends. Germline V lookup: CDR1 LGHNA, CDR2 YNFKEQ. The CDR3 is 15 amino acids. The CDR3 sequence is CASSQEADRNYEQYF. In DNA, the CDR3 is TGTGCCAGCAGCCAAGAAGCGGACAGAAACTACGAGCAGTACTTC.

The gene calls are TRBV14 and TRBJ2-1; D is possibly TRBD1 (6 bases). In germline, CDR1 is SGHDN, CDR2 FVKESK. The CDR3 extends over 17 amino acids. V lost 2 bases and J 6 bases, leaving 20 bases between the germline ends. In DNA, the CDR3 is TGTGCCAGCAGCCAACCCCGGGACACCAAGTCGATCAATGAGCAGTTCTTC. The encoded protein is CASSQPRDTKSINEQFF.

This chain links TRBV5-1 with TRBJ1-3; 8 nucleotides align to TRBD1. Trimming cost V 0 bases and J 4 bases; bases outside gene matches: 6. Germline V CDR1 and CDR2: SGHRS, YFSETQ. The CDR3 runs to 16 residues. The CDR3 loop is CASSLAGQGNGNTIYF. In nucleotides, the CDR3 is TGCGCCAGCAGCTTGGCCGGACAGGGCAACGGAAACACCATATATTTT.

This clone occurred a few times. The rearrangement joins TRBV7-8 to TRBJ1-5; TRBD1 agrees at 8 bases. Germline lookup yields CDR1 SGHVS and CDR2 FQNEAQ. Trimming cost V 1 base and J 1 base; bases outside gene matches: 9. This CDR3 is built from 18 residues. The DNA for the CDR3 is TGTGCCAGCAGCTTAGGGACAGGGTTTAAGCGGAGCAATCAGCCCCAGCATTTT. Its protein product is CASSLGTGFKRSNQPQHF.

The V gene is TRBV15, the J gene TRBJ2-7; TRBD1 matches 8 bases. Looked up from germline, CDR1 is LNHNV and CDR2 is YYDKDF (reference sequence). This CDR3 is built from 12 residues. Unmatched junction bases numbered 6, after V lost 5 bases and J lost 9 bases. CDR3 DNA sequence: TGTGCCACCAGCTCATCAGGGGGCGGGCAGTACTTC. Amino acid sequence: CATSSSGGGQYF.

V gene TRBV7-2 combines with J gene TRBJ1-1; TRBD1 agrees at 10 bases. The germline V gene encodes CDR1 SGHTA and CDR2 FQGNSA. Unmatched junction bases numbered 14, after V lost 5 bases and J lost 5 bases. CDR3 length equals 17 residues. DNA of the CDR3: TGTGCCAGCAGCCGGCCGAGACAGGGGGCTACCAGGACTGAAGCTTTCTTT. Translated, it gives CASSRPRQGATRTEAFF. Variable domain in full (rest from reference TRBV7-2 and TRBJ1-1): GAGVSQSPSNKVTEKGKDVELRCDPISGHTALYWYRQSLGQGLEFLIYFQGNSAPDKSGLPSDRFSAERTGGSVSTLTIQRTQQEDSAVYLCASSRPRQGATRTEAFFGQGTRLTVV.

This clone was observed a handful of times. This chain links TRBV4-2 with TRBJ1-1; D unresolved. Trimming left V 0 bases short and J 7 bases short, with 15 bases between. Germline CDR1 reads LGHNA; CDR2 reads YNFKEQ. The length of the CDR3 is 15 residues. The CDR3 loop reads CASSQEMAGEGEAFF. The CDR3 nucleotides are TGTGCCAGCAGCCAAGAAATGGCTGGGGAGGGTGAAGCTTTCTTT.

This clone was observed a handful of times. V and J are TRBV4-1 and TRBJ2-3; maybe TRBD2 (6 bases). The CDR3 length is 15 residues. V was cut by 0 bases and J by 3 bases, with 10 bases left in between. Germline V gene sequence: CDR1 MGHRA, CDR2 YSYEKL. CDR3 bases: TGCGCCAGCAGCCAAGAGGGGGGTGGGACAGATACGCAGTATTTT. This codes for CASSQEGGGTDTQYF.

The CDR3 region has the DNA TGTGCCACCAGCAGAGATAGACTAGCGGGGGGTTACGAGCAGTACGTC. Its protein product is CATSRDRLAGGYEQYV. V usage is TRBV15 and J usage is TRBJ2-7; 13 positions match TRBD2. Germline CDR1 is LNHNV and CDR2 is YYDKDF (reference sequence). The junction had 3 bases not matched to a gene; V was cut back by 0 bases and J by 4 bases. This CDR3 is built from 16 residues.

This clone has a handful of counts. CDR3 coding DNA: TGCGCCAGCAGCCAAGAAGCGGGGAGGCTGGAGACCCAGTACTTC. This translates into CASSQEAGRLETQYF. The chain joins TRBV4-3 to TRBJ2-5; TRBD2 matches 7 bases. Germline V gene lookup returns CDR1 LGHNA and CDR2 YSLEER. CDR3 length: 15 amino acids. J lost 5 bases, V lost 0 bases, and 6 bases had no gene match.

The chain is built from TRBV6-6 and TRBJ2-2; no clear D gene. The CDR3 has 12 residues. CDR1 and CDR2 (germline): MNHNY, SVGAGI (reference sequence). V was pared by 5 bases and J by 6 bases, with 7 bases between. In DNA form, the CDR3 reads TGTGCCAGCAGTCTGGGCCCCGGGGAGCTGTTTTTT. It codes for CASSLGPGELFF.

This clone was seen a few times. The rearrangement joins TRBV28 to TRBJ2-7; D is undetermined. CDR3 length equals 15 residues. Germline V gene data show CDR1 as MDHEN and CDR2 as SYDVKM. Trimming took off 2 bases at V and 2 bases at J, with 13 bases between the two ends. CDR3 in amino acids: CASSLGPYAPYEQYV. The CDR3 DNA reads as TGTGCCAGCAGTTTAGGGCCCTACGCGCCCTACGAGCAGTACGTC.

This sequence joins TRBV5-1 and TRBJ2-5, with 11 bases fitting TRBD2. The CDR3 spans 15 residues. Germline loops: CDR1 SGHRS, CDR2 YFSETQ. V lost 3 bases, J lost 4 bases, and 5 bases stayed unmatched. The CDR3 reads CASSSIAGGGETQYF. CDR3 DNA: TGCGCCAGCAGCTCGATAGCGGGGGGGGGAGAGACCCAGTACTTC.

The chain couples TRBV29-1 to TRBJ1-1; D is possibly TRBD1 (5 bases). Trimming took off 2 bases at V and 3 bases at J, with 13 bases between the two ends. Germline V gene lookup returns CDR1 SQVTM and CDR2 ANQGSEA. The CDR3 is 14 amino acids. In nucleotides, the CDR3 is TGCAGCGTTGAACGCAGGGAGGGATACACTGAAGCTTTCTTT. Protein: CSVERREGYTEAFF.

This sequence joins TRBV27 and TRBJ1-6; D is perhaps TRBD1 (6 bases). With 5 bases removed from V and 7 bases from J, the gap between germline ends came to 21 bases. Looked up from germline, CDR1 is MNHEY and CDR2 is SMNVEV (reference sequence). The CDR3 totals 17 residues. As DNA, the CDR3 is TGTGCCAGCAGTCCACACCGGACAGTTTCTCCCAATTCACCCCTCCACTTT. Translation: CASSPHRTVSPNSPLHF.

The chain uses TRBV4-3 and TRBJ2-3; tentatively, D is TRBD1 (5 bases). Germline values: CDR1 LGHNA, CDR2 YSLEER. V was trimmed by 0 bases and J by 1 base, leaving 14 bases between them. The length of the CDR3 is 17 residues. The CDR3 here is CASSQDQRTGGTDTQYF. For the CDR3, the DNA is TGCGCCAGCAGCCAAGATCAAAGAACAGGAGGCACAGATACGCAGTATTTT.

A remark on this clone: The junction differs from germline at one of its ends, possibly a read error. This rearrangement joins TRBV6-1 to TRBJ1-6; D gene unclear. The germline V gene has CDR1 MNHNS and CDR2 SASEGT. The CDR3 is 14 amino acids. The CDR3 is CASRVDSCNSPLHF. In DNA form, the CDR3 reads TGTGCCAGTCGGGTCGACTCCTGTAATTCACCCCTCCACTTT.

This clone was recorded a few times. This rearrangement joins TRBV5-1 to TRBJ1-2; no clear D gene. The CDR3 covers 15 residues. Germline V CDR1 and CDR2: SGHRS, YFSETQ. Trimming left V 0 bases short and J 3 bases short, with 12 bases between. The CDR3 sequence is CASSLEPGSDYGYTF. For the CDR3, the DNA is TGCGCCAGCAGCTTGGAGCCGGGGAGCGACTATGGCTACACCTTC.

V usage is TRBV6-5 and J usage is TRBJ1-1, with 8 bases lining up with TRBD1. J lost 3 bases, V lost 6 bases, and 6 bases had no gene match. The CDR3 runs 14 residues. CDR1 and CDR2 from the germline V gene are MNHEY and SVGAGI. CDR3 loop: CASRRTGKDTEAFF. The CDR3 DNA is TGTGCCAGCAGGCGGACAGGGAAGGACACTGAAGCTTTCTTT.

The genes are TRBV5-6 and TRBJ2-7, with D possibly being TRBD1 (5 bases). Trimming took 1 base from V and 3 from J, leaving 11 bases between them. Germline V gene lookup returns CDR1 SGHDT and CDR2 YYEEEE. CDR3 length equals 14 residues. The CDR3 sequence is CASSLTGENYEQYF. CDR3 in DNA: TGTGCCAGCAGCTTGACAGGAGAAAACTACGAGCAGTACTTC.

In the case of this clone: At one boundary the junction diverges from the germline segment, which might be a read error. DNA of the CDR3: TGTGCCAGCAGCGACAGGGTGAGGACTGGAGCTTTCTTT. It yields the protein CASSDRVRTGAFF. This chain links TRBV6-5 with TRBJ1-1, with 7 nucleotides matching TRBD1. This CDR3 is 13 amino acids long. Germline V lookup: CDR1 MNHEY, CDR2 SVGAGI.

This clone was detected only a few times. J is TRBJ1-5 and V is TRBV2, with D perhaps TRBD1 (5 bases). V shed 4 bases and J shed 4 bases, with 14 bases lying between them. This CDR3 has 15 residues. Germline V gives CDR1 SNHLY, CDR2 FYNNEI. The CDR3 region has the DNA TGTGCCAGCAGTGTAGACAGCTTATCTAATCAGCCCCAGCATTTT. It encodes CASSVDSLSNQPQHF.

The chain recombines TRBV30 with TRBJ1-5; D gene uncertain. The CDR3 runs 14 residues. Trimming left V 0 bases short and J 5 bases short, with 11 bases between. CDR1 is GTSNPN, CDR2 SVGIG, per germline (reference sequence). CDR3 bases: TGTGCCTGGAGTGTGGGTGGGAGTTATCAGCCCCAGCATTTT. Translation: CAWSVGGSYQPQHF.

This clone was counted between two and nine times. The rearrangement links TRBV5-6 to TRBJ2-7, with 11 bases fitting TRBD2. The CDR3 contains 15 residues. V trimming: 4 bases; J trimming: 6 bases; junction bases outside the gene matches: 9. CDR1 and CDR2 from the germline V gene are SGHDT and YYEEEE. CDR3 nucleotides: TGTGCCAGCAGCATACTCGGACTAGCGGGCACCGAGCAGTACTTC. This encodes CASSILGLAGTEQYF.

This clone was found a few times. V and J are TRBV28 and TRBJ2-7; 8 nucleotides line up with TRBD1. The CDR3 length is 16 residues. Germline V gene data show CDR1 as MDHEN and CDR2 as SYDVKM. V dropped 7 bases and J dropped 0; count of bases not matched to a gene: 11. CDR3 nucleotide sequence: TGTGCCAGCAAACCAGGGACAGGTAAATTCTCCTACGAGCAGTACGTC. Protein: CASKPGTGKFSYEQYV.

This chain joins TRBV28 and TRBJ1-5, with 7 bases matching TRBD1. Trimming removed 3 bases from V and 0 bases from J; junction bases left unmatched: 11. The CDR3 loop spans 18 amino acids. Germline V gene data show CDR1 as MDHEN and CDR2 as SYDVKM. The chain's CDR3 is CASSFLPGQVYSNQPQHF. The DNA for the CDR3 is TGTGCCAGCAGTTTCCTCCCCGGACAGGTTTATAGCAATCAGCCCCAGCATTTT.

The chain links TRBV11-3 to TRBJ2-7; TRBD1 is a possible D gene (6 bases). V was clipped by 4 bases and J by 2 bases, with 12 bases between them. The germline CDR1 and CDR2 sequences are SGHNT and YENEEA. The CDR3 has 14 residues. In DNA, the CDR3 is TGTGCCAGCAGCTACCCGGACAGCCCCTACGAGCAGTACTTC. It translates to CASSYPDSPYEQYF.